This section outlines one T cell receptor beta chain sequence together with its context. Its cognate antigen is unknown. A multiplex PCR was run with 60 Vbeta primers and 13 Jbeta primers. Clones were read by immunoSEQ multiplex PCR, and TCRdb kept only the in-frame ones, dropping some. The table has about 95,000 clones, around four fifths seen once. The data derive from a study of cytomegalovirus exposure and HLA in healthy donors. Study-wide background: A data release that came early held some 84 million unique TCRs from HLA-typed donors. Broader study findings: Reported results showed that the classifier diagnosed cytomegalovirus status with high specificity and sensitivity.

Germline CDR1 reads LNHDA; CDR2 reads SQIVND (reference sequence). This CDR3 comprises 15 residues. The V segment lost 5 bases and the J segment 4 bases; nucleotides outside the gene matches: 8. The source is a woman between 40 and 50 years old in good health and CMV-seronegative. Sequences were obtained from PBMCs. V gene TRBV19 combines with J gene TRBJ1-1; 9 bases fit TRBD1. DNA for the CDR3: TGTGCCAGTAGTCCTTACAGGGGGCAGACCACTGAAGCTTTCTTT. Its translation: CASSPYRGQTTEAFF.